Included here is one T cell receptor beta chain sequence, with context. No antigen is known for it. Template material for TCR beta VDJ and CDR3 profiling consisted of genomic DNA. TCRdb itself ran the reads through MiXCR, one entry per CDR3 protein. The table includes some 150,000 distinct CDR3 sequences, 71% detected once. CD8+CD57+ cell expansion, shown by flow cytometry, had occurred in the patients selected for sequencing. No therapy was given to patients before blood sampling. This CDR3 comprises 14 residues. The germline V gene encodes CDR1 SNHLY and CDR2 FYNNEI. Losses at the gene ends were 8 bases for V and 5 bases for J; bases not matched to a gene: 8. These data are taken from a study of CD8+CD57+ T cells in acquired aplastic anemia. Study at large: The average for DNA from sorted CD4+ and CD8+ cells was roughly 3 ug. Whole-study results and caveats: CD8+ Simpson's diversity did not differ significantly between patients and controls. Researchers report that 25 to 35 CD8+ CDR3 sequences appeared in both patients and controls.

Sequenced input: sorted CD4+, CD8+, or CD8+CD57+ T cells (not recorded which) from PBMCs. The TCR sequence derives from a human donor with aplastic anemia. The rearrangement joins TRBV2 to TRBJ2-5; 10 positions agree with TRBD1. Here the CDR3 DNA reads TGTGCCAGCTCTTGGGACAGGGGATGCGAGACCCAGTACTTC. It encodes CASSWDRGCETQYF.